This TCR beta chain derives from a study of identical twins' blood T cells. Notes on the study in general: Abundant TCRbeta CDR3s overlapped more between twins than with unrelated donors. Twins shared about as many clonotypes as their cloneset sizes predicted.

TCR cDNA libraries were made from RNA using a previously described, modified protocol. MiXCR was run by TCRdb on the 5' RACE reads, yielding one entry per CDR3 protein. Here the sample spans about 370,000 distinct CDR3 sequences, 28% being singletons. The length of the CDR3 is 13 residues. Germline CDR1 reads SEHNR; CDR2 reads FQNEAQ (reference sequence). This clonotype occurred a few times. No antigen is known for it. The junction shows a germline mismatch at one end, possibly a read error. Six healthy women, forming three identical twin pairs, donated samples. This sequence joins TRBV7-9 and TRBJ1-1, with no clear D. The TCR originated in a woman between 18 and 55 years old in good health. Input material: PBMCs. CDR3 loop: CASSLPTSTETFF. CDR3 nucleotides: TGTGCCAGCAGCCTCCCGACAAGCACTGAAACTTTCTTT.